A selection of T cell receptor beta chains follows, all from one sample in a study of cytomegalovirus exposure and HLA in healthy donors. The table came from immunoSEQ multiplex PCR; TCRdb's copy has only in-frame clones and leaves some out. The sample gives 35,000 to 50,000 clones, about 50% of which show up once; 12% is in the top ten. Sequencing was done on a sample of PBMCs. The receptors here all came from a human donor in good health. Each CDR3 is given with its conserved first and last residue. D genes are given only for firm matches. Size is stated for part of the rows, as once, few or many counts, or as a class when the clone is expanded.

abundance: NA; j_gene: TRBJ2-7; v_gene: TRBV19; d_gene: NA; CDR3aa: CASSSTIRYEQYF; CDR3nt: TGTGCCAGTAGCTCGACAATTCGCTACGAGCAGTACTTC
abundance: NA; j_gene: TRBJ2-7; v_gene: TRBV2; d_gene: NA; CDR3aa: CASSEERGYEQYF; CDR3nt: TGTGCCAGCAGTGAAGAACGGGGCTACGAGCAGTACTTC
abundance: NA; j_gene: TRBJ2-3; v_gene: TRBV4-3; d_gene: TRBD2; CDR3aa: CASSQVAGVSDTQYF; CDR3nt: TGCGCCAGCAGCCAAGTAGCGGGGGTGTCAGATACGCAGTATTTT
abundance: few; j_gene: TRBJ1-3; v_gene: TRBV4-2; d_gene: NA; CDR3aa: CASSLGDSGNTIYF; CDR3nt: TGTGCCAGCAGCCTAGGGGATTCCGGAAACACCATATATTTT
abundance: NA; j_gene: TRBJ1-5; v_gene: TRBV9; d_gene: NA; CDR3aa: CASSGGDSNQPQHF; CDR3nt: TGTGCCAGCAGTGGGGGGGATAGCAATCAGCCCCAGCATTTT
abundance: NA; j_gene: TRBJ1-5; v_gene: TRBV6-5; d_gene: TRBD1; CDR3aa: CASRSTGSGNQPQHF; CDR3nt: TGTGCCAGCAGATCGACAGGGAGTGGCAATCAGCCCCAGCATTTT
abundance: few; j_gene: TRBJ2-2; v_gene: TRBV4-1; d_gene: NA; CDR3aa: CASSQDGGRGELFF; CDR3nt: TGCGCCAGCAGCCAAGACGGTGGGAGGGGGGAGCTGTTTTTT
abundance: NA; j_gene: TRBJ1-1; v_gene: TRBV20-1; d_gene: NA; CDR3aa: CSAQPGSEAFF; CDR3nt: TGCAGTGCTCAGCCCGGGTCAGAAGCTTTCTTT
abundance: NA; j_gene: TRBJ2-5; v_gene: TRBV29-1; d_gene: TRBD2; CDR3aa: CSVEWEGREETQYF; CDR3nt: TGCAGCGTTGAATGGGAGGGACGGGAAGAGACCCAGTACTTC
abundance: NA; j_gene: TRBJ2-7; v_gene: TRBV19; d_gene: TRBD1; CDR3aa: CASSSPGTGFRYEQYF; CDR3nt: TGTGCCAGTAGTTCCCCCGGGACAGGGTTTCGCTACGAGCAGTACTTC
abundance: NA; j_gene: TRBJ1-1; v_gene: TRBV7-2; d_gene: TRBD1; CDR3aa: CASSLLTGDCTEAFF; CDR3nt: TGTGCCAGCAGCTTATTAACAGGGGATTGCACTGAAGCTTTCTTT
abundance: NA; j_gene: TRBJ1-2; v_gene: TRBV7-3; d_gene: NA; CDR3aa: CASSLGAGSSGYTF; CDR3nt: TGTGCCAGCAGCTTAGGGGCGGGATCTAGCGGCTACACCTTC
abundance: NA; j_gene: TRBJ1-1; v_gene: TRBV19; d_gene: TRBD1; CDR3aa: CATTTGLYTEAFF; CDR3nt: TGTGCCACTACGACAGGGTTGTACACTGAAGCTTTCTTT
abundance: NA; j_gene: TRBJ2-7; v_gene: TRBV7-8; d_gene: TRBD1; CDR3aa: CASSSGQGNVLGYEQYF; CDR3nt: TGTGCCAGCAGCTCCGGACAGGGGAACGTGCTGGGCTACGAGCAGTACTTC
abundance: once; j_gene: TRBJ1-1; v_gene: TRBV29-1; d_gene: NA; CDR3aa: CSVAGVNTEAFF; CDR3nt: TGCAGCGTTGCGGGAGTGAACACTGAAGCTTTCTTT
abundance: once; j_gene: TRBJ1-1; v_gene: TRBV29-1; d_gene: TRBD1; CDR3aa: CSVAGQVNTEAFF; CDR3nt: TGCAGCGTTGCGGGACAGGTGAACACTGAAGCTTTCTTT
abundance: NA; j_gene: TRBJ1-4; v_gene: TRBV29-1; d_gene: TRBD1; CDR3aa: CSVETGPTNEKLFF; CDR3nt: TGCAGCGTTGAGACAGGGCCAACTAATGAAAAACTGTTTTTT
abundance: NA; j_gene: TRBJ1-2; v_gene: TRBV11-2; d_gene: TRBD1; CDR3aa: CASIGTGFGYTF; CDR3nt: TGTGCCAGCATAGGGACAGGGTTTGGCTACACCTTC
abundance: NA; j_gene: TRBJ2-3; v_gene: TRBV5-4; d_gene: TRBD2; CDR3aa: CASSQTSGSTDTQYF; CDR3nt: TGTGCCAGCAGCCAGACTAGCGGTAGCACAGATACGCAGTATTTT
abundance: once; j_gene: TRBJ2-5; v_gene: TRBV5-8; d_gene: TRBD2; CDR3aa: CATNRGGGTQETQYF; CDR3nt: TGTGCCACGAACCGGGGGGGCGGTACCCAAGAGACCCAGTACTTC
abundance: NA; j_gene: TRBJ1-3; v_gene: TRBV6-1; d_gene: NA; CDR3aa: CASSEYLGRSGDTIYF; CDR3nt: TGTGCCAGCAGTGAATATCTGGGGAGAAGCGGGGACACCATATATTTT
abundance: few; j_gene: TRBJ1-6; v_gene: TRBV7-3; d_gene: NA; CDR3aa: CASSLGGGSPLHF; CDR3nt: TGTGCCAGCAGCTTAGGCGGGGGTTCACCCCTCCACTTT
abundance: few; j_gene: TRBJ2-4; v_gene: TRBV19; d_gene: TRBD1; CDR3aa: CASSGWTGGEGNIQYF; CDR3nt: TGTGCCAGTAGTGGGTGGACAGGGGGCGAGGGGAACATTCAGTACTTC
abundance: NA; j_gene: TRBJ2-5; v_gene: TRBV28; d_gene: NA; CDR3aa: CASSFLGSAETQYF; CDR3nt: TGTGCCAGCAGTTTTTTAGGATCAGCGGAGACCCAGTACTTC
abundance: NA; j_gene: TRBJ2-5; v_gene: TRBV6-5; d_gene: NA; CDR3aa: CASSYWGHETQYF; CDR3nt: TGTGCCAGCAGTTACTGGGGGCATGAGACCCAGTACTTC
abundance: NA; j_gene: TRBJ1-1; v_gene: TRBV5-4; d_gene: TRBD1; CDR3aa: CASSDRDRSEAFF; CDR3nt: TGTGCCAGCAGTGACCGGGACAGGAGTGAAGCTTTCTTT
abundance: NA; j_gene: TRBJ2-1; v_gene: TRBV4-1; d_gene: TRBD2; CDR3aa: CASSQLSGGAANEQFF; CDR3nt: TGCGCCAGCAGCCAACTTAGCGGGGGGGCCGCGAATGAGCAGTTCTTC
abundance: NA; j_gene: TRBJ2-7; v_gene: TRBV6-1; d_gene: TRBD2; CDR3aa: CASSSPGLEGYEQYF; CDR3nt: TGTGCCAGCAGTTCCCCGGGACTAGAGGGATACGAGCAGTACTTC